The entry that follows covers one T cell receptor beta chain sequence. The CDR3 is 15 amino acids. Trimming took 6 bases from V and 3 from J, leaving 16 bases between them. The germline CDR1 and CDR2 sequences are KGHSH and LQKENI. Amplification targeted TCR beta CDR3 regions from RNA transcripts. Carried out on the TCR CDR3, a first-round RT-PCR used the HTBI primer set. MiXCR, applied by TCRdb to the multiplex PCR reads, yields one record per CDR3 protein. The data hold 400,000 or so distinct CDR3 sequences, with 13% to 15% observed a single time. These data originate in a study of T cells in Graves' hyperthyroidism and ophthalmopathy.

The sample comprised blood. This chain uses TRBV18 with TRBJ2-3; no clear D. This sequence was found in a woman in her sixties or seventies with Graves' ophthalmopathy. Here the CDR3 reads CASSPRHSGTDTQYF. The CDR3 nucleotides are TGTGCCAGCTCTCCTCGGCACTCTGGTACAGATACGCAGTATTTT. The full variable domain, with the rest looked up from reference TRBV18 and TRBJ2-3, is NAGVMQNPRHLVRRRGQEARLRCSPMKGHSHVYWYRQLPEEGLKFMVYLQKENIIDESGMPKERFSAEFPKEGPSILRIQQVVRGDSAAYFCASSPRHSGTDTQYFGPGTRLTVL.